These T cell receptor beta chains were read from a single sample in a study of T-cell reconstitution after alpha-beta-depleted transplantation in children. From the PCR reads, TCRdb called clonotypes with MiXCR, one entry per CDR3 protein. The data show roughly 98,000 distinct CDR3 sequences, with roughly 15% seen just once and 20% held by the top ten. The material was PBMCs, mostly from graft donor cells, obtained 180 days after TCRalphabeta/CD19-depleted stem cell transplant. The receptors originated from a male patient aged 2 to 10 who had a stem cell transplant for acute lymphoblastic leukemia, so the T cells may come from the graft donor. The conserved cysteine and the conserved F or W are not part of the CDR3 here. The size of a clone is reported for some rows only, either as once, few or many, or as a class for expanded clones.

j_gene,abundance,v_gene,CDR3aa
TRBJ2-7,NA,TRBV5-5,ASSPTSFYEQY
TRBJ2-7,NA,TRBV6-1,ASGVGGLGSYEQY
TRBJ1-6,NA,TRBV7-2,ASSVMIEGPLH
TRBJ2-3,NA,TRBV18,ASSFRPQSTDTQY
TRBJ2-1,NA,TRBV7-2,ASSPGRNNEQF
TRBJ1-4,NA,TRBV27,ASSSGQYNEKLF
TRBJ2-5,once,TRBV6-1,ATSGVWWETQY
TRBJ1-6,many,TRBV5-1,ASSLVGDAVLPALH
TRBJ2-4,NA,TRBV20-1,SRGRTNIQY
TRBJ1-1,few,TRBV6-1,ASSDHPGIGGWWGTEAF
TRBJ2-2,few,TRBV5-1,ASSLGTGPRTGELF
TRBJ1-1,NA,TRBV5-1,ASSLAGSRGLANTEAF
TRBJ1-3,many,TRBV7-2,ASSSGSWGNTIY
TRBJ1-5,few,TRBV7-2,ASRQGNSNQPQH
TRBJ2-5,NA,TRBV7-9,ATSPGETQY
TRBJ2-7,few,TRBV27,ASRIPSPSYEQY
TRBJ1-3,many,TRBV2,ASSDRGSGNTIY
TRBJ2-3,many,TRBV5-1,ASSLAGTSGRDTQY
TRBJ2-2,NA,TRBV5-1,ASSLAGVAGITGELF
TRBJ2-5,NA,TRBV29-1,SVERPIQETQH
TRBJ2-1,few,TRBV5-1,ASSQGLAGYNEQF
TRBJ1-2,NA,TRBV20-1,STRDMRGQSYTNYGYT
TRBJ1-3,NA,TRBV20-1,SARDFRQGGTGNTIY
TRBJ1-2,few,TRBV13,ASSLTRAAYGYT
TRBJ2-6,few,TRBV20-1,SARDPGRSGANVLT
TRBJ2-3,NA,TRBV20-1,SAASGQDLTDTQY
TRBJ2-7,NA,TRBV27,ASSFANRGRSLYEQY
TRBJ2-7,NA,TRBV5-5,ASSLRGLEQY
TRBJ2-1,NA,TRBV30,AWSFPYNEQF
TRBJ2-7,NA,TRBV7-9,ASSLGHHEQY
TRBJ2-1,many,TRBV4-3,ASSQQLFREQF
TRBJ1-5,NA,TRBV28,ASRTPGQGDNQPQH
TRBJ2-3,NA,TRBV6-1,ASSVTGVGTDTQY
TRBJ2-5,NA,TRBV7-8,ASSRLRVVAGAQETQY
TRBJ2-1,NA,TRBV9,ASSVGGARYNEQF
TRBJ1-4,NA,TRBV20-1,SARGLGLGEKLF
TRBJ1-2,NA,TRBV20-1,SAKETGGYGYT